The clone carrying this T cell receptor (beta chain) was observed many times. Time point given: sample taken at primary tumor resection. There were roughly 78 donors, all of them untreated patients with early-stage non-small cell lung cancer. Sequencing was performed on whole RNA extracted from tumor and nontumor lung tissue, or from frozen PBMC, and the material was left unsorted. V trimming: 4 bases; J trimming: 8 bases; junction bases outside the gene matches: 10. The CDR3 is 14 amino acids. Per the germline V gene, CDR1 is SQVTM and CDR2 is ANQGSEA. A unique molecular identifier was carried by every single TCR cDNA molecule. TCRdb re-called the 5' RACE reads with MiXCR, one entry per CDR3 protein. The sample shows around 5,000 distinct CDR3 sequences, around 3.2% of them seen only once. This entry belongs to a study of spatial heterogeneity in lung cancer. In the study overall: In the raw reads, each unique TCR and UMI combination was present more than ten times on average.

This sequence originates from a male donor with early-stage non-small cell lung cancer. The chain combines TRBV29-1 with TRBJ2-3; 9 nucleotides line up with TRBD1. This specimen consisted of normal lung tissue next to the tumor, obtained at surgery. CDR3 region: CSVVRGQGSGTQYF. In DNA form, the CDR3 reads TGCAGCGTTGTTCGGGGACAGGGTTCCGGTACGCAGTATTTT.